The 14 T cell receptor beta chains in this list originate from one sample, sequenced in a study of blood T cell repertoires in COVID-19. This table comes from immunoSEQ multiplex PCR, and its TCRdb copy is limited to in-frame clones, with some not included. The profile shows hundreds of thousands of clones, around nine tenths of them singletons. Sequenced material: peripheral blood. These receptors were taken from a human donor in a cohort sampled during active COVID-19.

The rearrangement uses TRBV6-1 and TRBJ1-1, with 8 bases fitting TRBD1. There are 19 residues in the CDR3. The germline V gene encodes CDR1 MNHNS and CDR2 SASEGT. After removal of 0 bases from V and 4 bases from J, the junction contained 16 bases not matched to a gene. Written as DNA, the CDR3 is TGTGCCAGCAGTGAAGCTAAATCAAAGCGACAGGGGAGTCGCACTGAAGCTTTCTTT. Encoded protein: CASSEAKSKRQGSRTEAFF.

The rearrangement links TRBV28 to TRBJ1-4; maybe TRBD1 (5 bases). CDR3 length: 13 amino acids. CDR1 and CDR2 from the germline V gene are MDHEN and SYDVKM. V lost 5 bases, J lost 11 bases, and 15 bases lay in between. The DNA of the CDR3 is TGTGCCAGCAGTCCCCAAGGGTCAGGGAAACTGTTTTTT. Translated, it gives CASSPQGSGKLFF.

The V and J genes are TRBV4-1 and TRBJ2-3; TRBD2 agrees at 15 bases. From germline, CDR1 is MGHRA and CDR2 YSYEKL. The V and J ends lost 3 bases and 13 bases, in that order; junction bases with no gene match: 5. The CDR3 contains 14 residues. The CDR3 bases are TGCGCCAGCAGCCAGGGACTAGCGGGGGGCCAAAAGTATTTT. Encoded protein: CASSQGLAGGQKYF.

The V gene is TRBV14, the J gene TRBJ2-5; D not certain. The CDR3 covers 12 residues. In germline, CDR1 is SGHDN, CDR2 FVKESK. V gave up 1 base and J gave up 5 bases, with 5 bases separating them. CDR3: CASSQVRETQYF. As DNA, the CDR3 is TGTGCCAGCAGCCAAGTCCGGGAGACCCAGTACTTC.

The rearrangement links TRBV5-1 to TRBJ2-3; 13 bases fit TRBD2. Germline V CDR1 and CDR2: SGHRS, YFSETQ. This CDR3 spans 18 amino acids. After removal of 4 bases from V and 4 bases from J, the junction contained 12 bases not matched to a gene. The CDR3 spells CASSPGLAGLPLPDTQYF. The CDR3 DNA reads as TGCGCCAGCAGCCCGGGACTAGCGGGACTACCCCTCCCAGATACGCAGTATTTT.

The V and J genes are TRBV5-1 and TRBJ2-1, with a weak D call TRBD2 (5 bases). The germline CDR1 and CDR2 sequences are SGHRS and YFSETQ. Trimming took 4 bases from V and 0 from J, leaving 11 bases between them. This CDR3 is 15 amino acids long. The CDR3 here is CASSELGSSYNEQFF. DNA for the CDR3: TGCGCCAGCAGCGAACTAGGGAGCTCCTACAATGAGCAGTTCTTC.

V gene TRBV18 combines with J gene TRBJ2-7; a weak D match, TRBD2 (6 bases). The CDR3 covers 16 residues. Trimming took off 1 base at V and 0 bases at J, with 13 bases between the two ends. The V gene's germline CDR1 is KGHSH and CDR2 LQKENI. The CDR3 DNA follows: TGTGCCAGCTCACCACGCGATGGCGGGATCTCCTACGAGCAGTACTTC. This translates into CASSPRDGGISYEQYF.

The chain has TRBV7-3 and TRBJ1-6, with 8 bases aligning to TRBD1. Trimming took 2 bases from V and 10 from J; bases not matched to a gene: 4. There are 14 residues in the CDR3. The germline V gene encodes CDR1 SGHTA and CDR2 FQGTGA. CDR3 loop: CASSLGQGGSPLHF. The CDR3 DNA sequence: TGTGCCAGCAGCTTAGGACAGGGAGGCTCACCCCTCCACTTT.

This chain joins TRBV5-1 and TRBJ2-7; possibly TRBD2 for D (6 bases). Trimming left V 3 bases short and J 1 base short, with 8 bases between. The CDR3 sequence is 13 residues long. Germline V gene lookup returns CDR1 SGHRS and CDR2 YFSETQ. The DNA for the CDR3 is TGCGCCAGCAGCTATGGACTATCCTACGAGCAGTACTTC. Translation gives CASSYGLSYEQYF.

The V gene is TRBV6-6, the J gene TRBJ1-1; D possibly corresponds to TRBD1 (5 bases). The CDR3 contains 17 residues. With 5 bases removed from V and 1 base from J, the gap between germline ends came to 20 bases. The germline gives CDR1 MNHNY, CDR2 SVGAGI (reference sequence). The CDR3 bases are TGTGCCAGCAGTCCCCCATCAGGGCGAGGAACGAACACTGAAGCTTTCTTT. Protein product: CASSPPSGRGTNTEAFF.

This chain joins TRBV30 and TRBJ2-7, with D possibly being TRBD2 (7 bases). V was shortened by 2 bases and J by 12 bases, with 26 bases between the two germline ends. The V gene's germline CDR1 is GTSNPN and CDR2 SVGIG (reference sequence). The length of the CDR3 is 15 residues. The CDR3 protein is CAWSTPVRGGRESYF. The CDR3 DNA reads as TGTGCCTGGAGTACCCCCGTCCGCGGGGGCCGTGAGTCGTACTTC.

This clone appeared a single time. The J gene is TRBJ2-5, the V gene TRBV5-1; tentative D call: TRBD2 (5 bases). The CDR3 sequence is 14 residues long. Germline values: CDR1 SGHRS, CDR2 YFSETQ. V was trimmed by 1 base and J by 4 bases, leaving 11 bases between them. The CDR3: CASSLLGARETQYF. CDR3 sequence (DNA): TGCGCCAGCAGCTTGCTGGGAGCGAGAGAGACCCAGTACTTC.

The chain carries TRBV6-1 and TRBJ2-7; tentative D call: TRBD1 (5 bases). Trimming removed 3 bases at V and 3 bases at J, with 15 bases between. The CDR3 is 15 amino acids. Germline lookup yields CDR1 MNHNS and CDR2 SASEGT. The CDR3 nucleotides read TGTGCCAGCAGTGAGGGCCAGGGTTTTTACTACGAGCAGTACTTC. Translating gives CASSEGQGFYYEQYF.

As DNA, the CDR3 is TGTGCCAGCAGACAAAGCGGGAGGAGCACAGATACGCAGTATTTT. Translation: CASRQSGRSTDTQYF. This chain links TRBV28 with TRBJ2-3, with 9 bases aligning to TRBD2. Germline V gene sequence: CDR1 MDHEN, CDR2 SYDVKM. Trimming took 6 bases from V and 0 from J; bases not matched to a gene: 4. The CDR3 length is 15 residues.